Following are 30 T cell receptor beta chains from one sample sequenced in a study of cytomegalovirus exposure and HLA in healthy donors. The method was immunoSEQ multiplex PCR; TCRdb's version includes in-frame clones alone and lacks a portion of them. There are 150,000 to 200,000 clones in the sample; approximately 80% occur only once, and about 2.3% lies in the top ten. The sequencing sample was made of PBMCs. The receptors stem from a man aged 25 to 45 in good health and CMV-seropositive.

V is TRBV10-2 and J is TRBJ1-1; D remains unclear. Germline V gene sequence: CDR1 WSHSY, CDR2 SAAADI. The V and J ends lost 4 bases and 4 bases respectively, with 10 bases between them. This CDR3 is 13 amino acids long. The DNA of the CDR3 is TGCGCCAGCAGTGGAGGTCGGGTCACTGAAGCTTTCTTT. Translation gives CASSGGRVTEAFF.

The chain joins TRBV2 to TRBJ2-1, with D tentatively TRBD1 (6 bases). V was trimmed by 6 bases and J by 1 base, leaving 16 bases between them. Germline CDR1 reads SNHLY; CDR2 reads FYNNEI. The CDR3 runs to 16 residues. CDR3 in DNA: TGTGCCAGCAGGAATACAGGGAGTGTATCCTACAATGAGCAGTTCTTC. It yields the protein CASRNTGSVSYNEQFF. Drawing the rest from reference TRBV2 and TRBJ2-1, the complete variable domain is EPEVTQTPSHQVTQMGQEVILRCVPISNHLYFYWYRQILGQKVEFLVSFYNNEISEKSEIFDDQFSVERPDGSNFTLKIRSTKLEDSAMYFCASRNTGSVSYNEQFFGPGTRLTVL.

The chain is built from TRBV19 and TRBJ1-1, with 7 bases aligning to TRBD1. CDR3 length: 12 residues. The V gene's germline CDR1 is LNHDA and CDR2 SQIVND (reference sequence). The trim removed 7 bases at V and 4 bases at J, leaving 3 bases unmatched. CDR3 region: CASTQGVTEAFF. The CDR3 region has the DNA TGTGCCAGTACGCAGGGGGTCACTGAAGCTTTCTTT.

The chain joins TRBV11-2 to TRBJ2-7, with TRBD1 matching 8 bases. Germline lookup yields CDR1 SGHAT and CDR2 FQNNGV. There are 15 residues in the CDR3. With 2 bases clipped from V and 1 base from J, the junction kept 4 bases outside the gene matches. CDR3 amino acids: CASSLKTGGSYEQYF. CDR3 bases: TGTGCCAGCAGCTTAAAAACAGGGGGTTCCTACGAGCAGTACTTC.

The CDR3 spells CASLQAIGELFF. In DNA, the CDR3 is TGCGCCAGCCTACAGGCCATCGGGGAGCTGTTTTTT. This chain connects TRBV23-1 to TRBJ2-2; D may be TRBD1 (5 bases). TRBV23-1 is noted as an ORF with a role that remains uncertain. This CDR3 spans 12 amino acids. V lost 8 bases to trimming and J lost 7 bases, with 11 bases between them.

The genes are TRBV19 and TRBJ2-7; D might be TRBD2 (6 bases). The germline gives CDR1 LNHDA, CDR2 SQIVND (reference sequence). The CDR3 sequence is 14 residues long. The V end lost 7 bases, the J end lost 2 bases, and 15 bases lay between the germline ends. For the CDR3, the DNA is TGTGCCAGTAAACCCCGGGGGACTCCCTACGAGCAGTACTTC. This codes for CASKPRGTPYEQYF.

The gene calls are TRBV6-5 and TRBJ1-1; TRBD1 aligns across 8 bases. The germline V gene has CDR1 MNHEY and CDR2 SVGAGI. The CDR3 has 15 residues. The V gene end was trimmed by 4 bases and the J gene end by 0 bases; junction bases not matched to a gene: 4. The CDR3, as DNA: TGTGCCAGCAGTTTTACAGGGGGTTTGAACACTGAAGCTTTCTTT. Translating gives CASSFTGGLNTEAFF.

The chain links TRBV13 to TRBJ2-7, with TRBD1 matching over 7 bases. This CDR3 comprises 16 residues. The V segment lost 4 bases and the J segment 0 bases; nucleotides outside the gene matches: 9. From germline, CDR1 is PRHDT and CDR2 FYEKMQ (reference sequence). The DNA of the CDR3 is TGTGCCAGCAGCTCTCATCAGGGGGAAAACTCCTACGAGCAGTACTTC. It encodes CASSSHQGENSYEQYF.

This chain joins TRBV5-4 and TRBJ2-7, with 12 bases lining up with TRBD1. In germline, CDR1 is SGHNT, CDR2 YYREEE (reference sequence). V lost 4 bases to trimming and J lost 5 bases; unmatched junction nucleotides: 4. This CDR3 comprises 14 residues. The CDR3 DNA sequence: TGTGCCAGCAGCCGCCGGGACAGGGGGCACGAGCAGTACTTC. Protein: CASSRRDRGHEQYF.

This sequence joins TRBV6-5 and TRBJ2-3, with no clear D. V was trimmed by 1 base and J by 6 bases, leaving 5 bases between them. The CDR3 consists of 12 residues. CDR1 and CDR2 from the germline V gene are MNHEY and SVGAGI. The chain's CDR3 is CASSYLGDTQYF. In DNA form, the CDR3 reads TGTGCCAGCAGTTACTTGGGCGATACGCAGTATTTT.

Concerning this clone: The same CDR3 also results from other DNA sequences found in this sample. This chain uses TRBV6-1 with TRBJ2-6; D is uncertain. The CDR3 is made up of 13 amino acids. Trimming removed 6 bases from V and 0 bases from J, with 3 bases in between. Germline CDR1 and CDR2: MNHNS and SASEGT. CDR3 region: CASSLSGANVLTF. Here the CDR3 DNA reads TGTGCCAGCAGCCTCTCTGGGGCCAACGTCCTGACTTTC.

The chain employs TRBV18 and TRBJ2-7; D unclear. CDR1 is KGHSH, CDR2 LQKENI, per germline. Trimming removed 0 bases at V and 5 bases at J, with 8 bases between. This CDR3 comprises 13 residues. CDR3 residues: CASSPPGLDEQYF. The CDR3 DNA reads as TGTGCCAGCTCACCACCGGGCCTTGACGAGCAGTACTTC. Full variable domain (missing parts from reference TRBV18 and TRBJ2-7): NAGVMQNPRHLVRRRGQEARLRCSPMKGHSHVYWYRQLPEEGLKFMVYLQKENIIDESGMPKERFSAEFPKEGPSILRIQQVVRGDSAAYFCASSPPGLDEQYFGPGTRLTVT.

The gene calls are TRBV19 and TRBJ2-3, with 9 bases that match TRBD1. After removal of 5 bases from V and 2 bases from J, the junction contained 2 bases not matched to a gene. The V gene's germline CDR1 is LNHDA and CDR2 SQIVND (reference sequence). The CDR3 extends over 14 amino acids. CDR3 sequence: CASSRTGDTDTQYF. DNA of the CDR3: TGTGCCAGTAGTCGGACAGGGGACACAGATACGCAGTATTTT.

The chain has TRBV6-5 and TRBJ1-3; a weak D match, TRBD1 (5 bases). Germline loops: CDR1 MNHEY, CDR2 SVGAGI. V was shortened by 0 bases and J by 2 bases, with 11 bases between the two germline ends. This CDR3 is 16 amino acids long. The CDR3 DNA follows: TGTGCCAGCAGTTACTCTACGGGGGTGGCTGGAAACACCATATATTTT. The encoded protein is CASSYSTGVAGNTIYF.

The chain is built from TRBV4-3 and TRBJ2-5, with TRBD2 matching over 7 bases. With 4 bases clipped from V and 5 bases from J, the junction kept 10 bases outside the gene matches. Per the germline V gene, CDR1 is LGHNA and CDR2 is YSLEER. The CDR3 totals 15 residues. CDR3 sequence reads: CASSREWGSGETQYF. DNA for the CDR3: TGCGCCAGCAGCCGGGAGTGGGGTAGCGGGGAGACCCAGTACTTC.

This chain uses TRBV15 with TRBJ2-7, with unresolved D. Germline CDR1 reads LNHNV; CDR2 reads YYDKDF (reference sequence). Between the trimmed V and J ends, which lost 5 bases and 8 bases, there was a span of 10 bases. The CDR3 runs 11 residues. The CDR3 nucleotides read TGTGCCACCAGCGACGGGTTTAAGCAGTACTTC. Its protein product is CATSDGFKQYF.

The chain carries TRBV27 and TRBJ2-7; a possible D gene is TRBD1 (6 bases). Trimming pared 2 bases from V and 6 bases from J, leaving 11 bases between. The CDR3 runs 13 residues. Germline V gives CDR1 MNHEY, CDR2 SMNVEV (reference sequence). CDR3 in amino acids: CASSLMGAVEQYF. DNA for the CDR3: TGTGCCAGCAGTTTAATGGGGGCGGTCGAGCAGTACTTC.

The CDR3 loop is CASSPTPGGAETQYF. CDR3 in DNA: TGTGCCAGCAGTCCCACCCCCGGAGGGGCAGAGACCCAGTACTTC. This sequence joins TRBV7-2 and TRBJ2-5; tentatively, D is TRBD2 (6 bases). The length of the CDR3 is 15 residues. V shed 6 bases and J shed 4 bases, with 18 bases lying between them. Germline CDR1 SGHTA, CDR2 FQGNSA.

The chain is built from TRBV13 and TRBJ2-5; D perhaps matches TRBD1 (5 bases). Per germline, CDR1 PRHDT and CDR2 FYEKMQ (reference sequence). Deletions cut 4 bases from V and 4 bases from J, with 16 bases between. The CDR3 spans 15 residues. The CDR3 spells CASSSWTIQGETQYF. CDR3 DNA: TGTGCCAGCAGCTCATGGACAATCCAAGGAGAGACCCAGTACTTC.

CDR3 in DNA: TGTGCCAGCTCACCACGGGGAGTCTATGGCTACACCTTC. It yields the protein CASSPRGVYGYTF. This chain joins TRBV18 and TRBJ1-2, with D unclear. V was cut by 1 base and J by 4 bases, with 7 bases left in between. Germline V gene data show CDR1 as KGHSH and CDR2 as LQKENI. The CDR3 totals 13 residues.

V and J are TRBV2 and TRBJ2-7; D is unclear. With 5 bases removed from V and 0 bases from J, the gap between germline ends came to 2 bases. Per germline, CDR1 SNHLY and CDR2 FYNNEI. The CDR3 runs 11 residues. CDR3 in DNA: TGTGCCAGCAGTCGCTCCTACGAGCAGTACTTC. This sequence encodes CASSRSYEQYF.

The V gene is TRBV4-3, the J gene TRBJ2-1, with TRBD1 identical over 7 bases. The length of the CDR3 is 15 residues. The germline gives CDR1 LGHNA, CDR2 YSLEER. J was trimmed by 0 bases and V by 7 bases; bases with no gene match: 6. The CDR3: CASNQDRSSYNEQFF. In DNA, the CDR3 is TGCGCCAGCAACCAGGACAGGAGCTCCTACAATGAGCAGTTCTTC.

The rearrangement joins TRBV9 to TRBJ2-1; D perhaps matches TRBD2 (7 bases). The germline V and J ends were trimmed by 0 bases and 0 bases, with 13 bases remaining between them. Germline V CDR1 and CDR2: SGDLS, YYNGEE. The CDR3 totals 17 residues. Here the CDR3 reads CASSVGGGLSSYNEQFF. The CDR3, as DNA: TGTGCCAGCAGCGTAGGGGGGGGGCTAAGCTCCTACAATGAGCAGTTCTTC.

The chain recombines TRBV27 with TRBJ2-3; 12 bases align to TRBD2. The V segment lost 3 bases and the J segment 5 bases; nucleotides outside the gene matches: 12. The germline V gene encodes CDR1 MNHEY and CDR2 SMNVEV (reference sequence). The CDR3 loop spans 18 amino acids. The CDR3 bases are TGTGCCAGCAGTTTTATCAGCGCCGGACTAGCGGGGAGAGATACGCAGTATTTT. It translates to CASSFISAGLAGRDTQYF.

This clone was recorded only once. The genes are TRBV29-1 and TRBJ1-2; tentatively, D is TRBD1 (6 bases). The V gene's germline CDR1 is SQVTM and CDR2 ANQGSEA. With 7 bases removed from V and 4 bases from J, the gap between germline ends came to 16 bases. There are 13 residues in the CDR3. CDR3 region: CSDDLTGPYGYTF. DNA of the CDR3: TGCAGCGACGATCTGACAGGCCCCTATGGCTACACCTTC.

This clone is a singleton in its sample. This rearrangement joins TRBV7-9 to TRBJ2-5; TRBD2 aligns across 16 bases. The V and J ends lost 3 bases and 3 bases, in that order; junction bases with no gene match: 10. Per the germline V gene, CDR1 is SEHNR and CDR2 is FQNEAQ (reference sequence). The CDR3 is 19 amino acids. CDR3 coding DNA: TGTGCCAGCAGCTTCCCTCTGGGACTAGCGGGGGGGCTAAAAGAGACCCAGTACTTC. Amino acids: CASSFPLGLAGGLKETQYF.

The chain is built from TRBV5-5 and TRBJ1-4; TRBD1 might be the D (5 bases). Germline CDR1 is SGHKS and CDR2 is YYEKEE (reference sequence). The CDR3 consists of 16 residues. V lost 2 bases, J lost 1 base, and 12 bases lay in between. CDR3 coding DNA: TGTGCCAGCAGCTTCCTCCAGGGTGAAACTAATGAAAAACTGTTTTTT. Amino acid sequence: CASSFLQGETNEKLFF.

The chain links TRBV9 to TRBJ2-7; the match to TRBD1 covers 10 bases. Germline V lookup: CDR1 SGDLS, CDR2 YYNGEE. Trimming removed 4 bases from V and 0 bases from J; junction bases left unmatched: 7. This CDR3 region has 16 residues. CDR3: CASSPGTGEGSYEQYF. CDR3 nucleotides: TGTGCCAGCAGCCCTGGGACAGGGGAGGGCTCCTACGAGCAGTACTTC.

The V call is TRBV7-2, the J call TRBJ2-7, with 7 bases matching TRBD2. Germline lookup yields CDR1 SGHTA and CDR2 FQGNSA. V trimming: 1 base; J trimming: 1 base; junction bases outside the gene matches: 7. CDR3 length equals 16 residues. In DNA, the CDR3 is TGTGCCAGCAGCTTAGTCTCCACTAGCGTATCCTACGAGCAGTACTTC. This translates into CASSLVSTSVSYEQYF.

CDR3 DNA: TGTGCCAGCAGCTTACAGGGGGAGAGGACCGGGGAGCTGTTTTTT. Its translation: CASSLQGERTGELFF. This chain links TRBV5-6 with TRBJ2-2; 8 bases are a match to TRBD1. V shed 2 bases and J 5 bases; nucleotides not matched to a gene: 5. Germline V gives CDR1 SGHDT, CDR2 YYEEEE. This CDR3 contains 15 residues. Using reference TRBV5-6 and TRBJ2-2 for the parts outside the CDR3, the full variable domain is DAGVTQSPTHLIKTRGQQVTLRCSPKSGHDTVSWYQQALGQGPQFIFQYYEEEERQRGNFPDRFSGHQFPNYSSELNVNALLLGDSALYLCASSLQGERTGELFFGEGSRLTVL.